This record covers a single T cell receptor beta chain. The antigen is undetermined. The sample belongs to a study of tumor-infiltrating lymphocytes in localized non-small cell lung cancer. Turning to the study itself: Patients included smokers and never-smokers with various histologies, some sampled after neoadjuvant chemotherapy.

The method was immunoSEQ multiplex PCR; TCRdb's version includes in-frame clones alone and lacks a portion of them. Of several thousand clones listed, about three quarters are singletons. Germline V CDR1 and CDR2: MGHRA, YSYEKL. Trimming cost V 1 base and J 5 bases; bases outside gene matches: 5. This CDR3 is 15 amino acids long. General study results and limits: Tumor T-cell fraction from TCR sequencing was not associated with recurrence-free survival (p = 0.61). Each assay used a separate piece of the same tissue.

The sequenced sample consisted of lung tumor tissue. The V call is TRBV4-1, the J call TRBJ2-1; 7 bases align to TRBD1. The receptor was isolated from a human donor with non-small cell lung cancer. CDR3 sequence reads: CASSQAGDRNNEQFF. CDR3 coding DNA: TGCGCCAGCAGCCAAGCAGGGGACAGAAACAATGAGCAGTTCTTC.